This T cell receptor (beta chain) is drawn from a study of cytomegalovirus exposure and HLA in healthy donors. The study's findings and limits: Evidence from a later analysis indicated that most CMV-associated TCR beta chains looked HLA-restricted.

Trimming shortened V by 7 bases and J by 0 bases, and 20 bases separated the two germline ends. The CDR3 consists of 17 residues. Germline V gene lookup returns CDR1 SNHLY and CDR2 FYNNEI. Remarks on this clone: Its antigen remains unknown.

The study ran its PCR with 60 Vbeta and 13 Jbeta primers. Data came from immunoSEQ multiplex PCR; TCRdb stores just in-frame clones and leaves some out. The data hold roughly 100,000 clones, with around 80% observed a single time. Sequenced input: PBMCs. The receptor was isolated from a young man in good health and CMV-seronegative. The chain uses TRBV2 and TRBJ2-3, with D perhaps TRBD2 (6 bases). The CDR3 protein is CASKNRGKTSSTDTQYF. The CDR3 DNA reads TGTGCCAGCAAAAATCGCGGGAAGACCTCTAGCACAGATACGCAGTATTTT.